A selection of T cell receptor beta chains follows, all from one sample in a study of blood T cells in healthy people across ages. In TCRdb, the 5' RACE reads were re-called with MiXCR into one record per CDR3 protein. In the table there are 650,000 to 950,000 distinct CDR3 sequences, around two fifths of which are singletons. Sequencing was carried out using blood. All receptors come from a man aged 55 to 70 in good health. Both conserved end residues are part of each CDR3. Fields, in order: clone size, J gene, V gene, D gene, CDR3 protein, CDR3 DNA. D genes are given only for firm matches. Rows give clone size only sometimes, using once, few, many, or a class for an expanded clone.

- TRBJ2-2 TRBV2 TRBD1 CASNNRGTGELFF TGTGCCAGCAATAACAGGGGAACCGGGGAGCTGTTTTTT
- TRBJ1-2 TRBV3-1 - CASSQDSAGDYGYTF TGTGCCAGCAGCCAAGATTCGGCAGGAGACTATGGCTACACCTTC
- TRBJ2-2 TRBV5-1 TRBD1 CASSSSGTVNTGELFF TGCGCCAGCAGCTCATCCGGGACAGTGAACACCGGGGAGCTGTTTTTT
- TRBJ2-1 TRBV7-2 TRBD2 CASSSHSAGPTAGEQFF TGTGCCAGCAGCTCCCATTCAGCGGGGCCGACGGCGGGCGAGCAGTTCTTC
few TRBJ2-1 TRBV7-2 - CASSLGGGLLGQFF TGTGCCAGCAGCTTAGGGGGGGGCCTTTTAGGGCAGTTCTTC
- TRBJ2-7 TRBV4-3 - CASSQVSSSYEQYF TGCGCCAGCAGCCAAGTTTCGAGCTCCTACGAGCAGTACTTC
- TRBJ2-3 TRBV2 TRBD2 CASFPPLAGVYTQYF TGTGCCAGCTTCCCCCCCCTAGCGGGGGTATATACGCAGTATTTT
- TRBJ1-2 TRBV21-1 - CASSKTRGRVGGYTF TGTGCCAGCAGCAAAACGCGAGGCAGGGTGGGTGGCTACACCTTC
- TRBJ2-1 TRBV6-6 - CASSTQGYEQFF TGTGCCAGCAGTACTCAGGGTTATGAGCAGTTTTTC
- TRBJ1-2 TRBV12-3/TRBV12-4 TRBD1 CASSPTGENGYTF TGTGCCAGCAGCCCCACAGGGGAAAATGGCTACACCTTC
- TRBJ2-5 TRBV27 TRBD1 CASSLEGAGETQYF TGTGCCAGCAGTTTAGAGGGGGCTGGGGAGACCCAGTACTTC
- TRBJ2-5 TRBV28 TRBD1 CASSSGQVGVNEQYF TGTGCCAGCAGTTCGGGACAGGTGGGTGTCAATGAGCAGTACTTC
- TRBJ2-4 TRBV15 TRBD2 CATSRGAGGSDEQYF TGTGCCACCAGCAGAGGGGCGGGGGGGTCGGATGAGCAGTACTTC
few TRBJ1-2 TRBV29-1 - CSVSRGQNYGYTF TGCAGCGTCTCTCGGGGGCAGAACTATGGCTACACCTTC
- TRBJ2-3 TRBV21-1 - CASSKGLDTQYF TGTGCCAGCAGCAAAGGGTTGGATACGCAGTATTTT
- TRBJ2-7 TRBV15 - CATSRDGGLVREQYF TGTGCCACCAGCAGAGATGGGGGGCTTGTGCGCGAGCAGTACTTC
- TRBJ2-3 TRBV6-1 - CASTSFPDTQYF TGTGCCAGCACCTCCTTCCCAGATACGCAGTATTTT
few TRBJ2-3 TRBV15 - CATSRGEDTQYF TGTGCCACCAGCAGGGGAGAAGATACGCAGTATTTT
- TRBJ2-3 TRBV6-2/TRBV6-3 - CASSHISFGSDTQYF TGTGCCAGCAGCCACATTAGCTTCGGATCAGATACGCAGTATTTT
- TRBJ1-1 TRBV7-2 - CASSVGAGEAFF TGTGCCAGCAGCGTAGGCGCGGGTGAAGCTTTCTTT